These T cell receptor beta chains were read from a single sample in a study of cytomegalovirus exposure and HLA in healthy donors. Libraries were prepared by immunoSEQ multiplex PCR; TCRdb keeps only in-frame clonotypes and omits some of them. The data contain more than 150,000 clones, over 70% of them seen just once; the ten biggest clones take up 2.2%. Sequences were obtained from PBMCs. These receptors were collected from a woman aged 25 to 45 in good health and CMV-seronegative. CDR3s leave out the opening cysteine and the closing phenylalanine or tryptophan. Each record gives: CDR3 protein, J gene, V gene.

cdr3_aa: ASSGTGGPYNEQF; j_call: TRBJ2-1; v_call: TRBV19
cdr3_aa: SVLTGENSQY; j_call: TRBJ2-4; v_call: TRBV29-1
cdr3_aa: ASSLGQGIQETQY; j_call: TRBJ2-5; v_call: TRBV7-7
cdr3_aa: ASSPRQGKQTNEKLF; j_call: TRBJ1-4; v_call: TRBV18
cdr3_aa: ASSPQGPEGLAQY; j_call: TRBJ2-5; v_call: TRBV6-6
cdr3_aa: ASSFQGVPGELF; j_call: TRBJ2-2; v_call: TRBV7-2
cdr3_aa: ASSPGGGGASREQY; j_call: TRBJ2-7; v_call: TRBV5-4
cdr3_aa: ASSQIGRLYGYT; j_call: TRBJ1-2; v_call: TRBV28
cdr3_aa: ASSFGGQAGNTIY; j_call: TRBJ1-3; v_call: TRBV28
cdr3_aa: ASSLWTEFTDTQY; j_call: TRBJ2-3; v_call: TRBV28
cdr3_aa: ASSYSGGGLYGYT; j_call: TRBJ1-2; v_call: TRBV6-5
cdr3_aa: ASSVESGVGETQY; j_call: TRBJ2-5; v_call: TRBV9
cdr3_aa: ASSEEVGIFAYEQY; j_call: TRBJ2-7; v_call: TRBV6-1
cdr3_aa: ASSLYLGETEAF; j_call: TRBJ1-1; v_call: TRBV5-1
cdr3_aa: ASRETGGGNTIY; j_call: TRBJ1-3; v_call: TRBV19
cdr3_aa: SASQGYEQY; j_call: TRBJ2-7; v_call: TRBV20-1
cdr3_aa: ASRLGWAGSYNEQF; j_call: TRBJ2-1; v_call: TRBV27
cdr3_aa: ASGMGRATSYEQY; j_call: TRBJ2-7; v_call: TRBV5-5
cdr3_aa: ASSGSIRGQRPRVDGYT; j_call: TRBJ1-2; v_call: TRBV6-1
cdr3_aa: VISEKGLAGGSARTDTQY; j_call: TRBJ2-3; v_call: TRBV10-3
cdr3_aa: AGQGPANTGELF; j_call: TRBJ2-2; v_call: TRBV2
cdr3_aa: ASSFLGGGAGKDTQY; j_call: TRBJ2-3; v_call: TRBV5-6
cdr3_aa: ASSPRLNTQKTQY; j_call: TRBJ2-5; v_call: TRBV6-5
cdr3_aa: ATSTYRDSLRAVGTGELF; j_call: TRBJ2-2; v_call: TRBV15
cdr3_aa: ASSLTGTGAGEQY; j_call: TRBJ2-7; v_call: TRBV19
cdr3_aa: ASSFLNSPLH; j_call: TRBJ1-6; v_call: TRBV6-5
cdr3_aa: ASSPRDRVEGTEAF; j_call: TRBJ1-1; v_call: TRBV5-4
cdr3_aa: ASSEVYEQF; j_call: TRBJ2-1; v_call: TRBV6-1
cdr3_aa: ATSREPGLAGGSSSYEQY; j_call: TRBJ2-7; v_call: TRBV15
cdr3_aa: ASSTGTEAF; j_call: TRBJ1-1; v_call: TRBV13
cdr3_aa: SVGVEYQAF; j_call: TRBJ1-1; v_call: TRBV29-1
cdr3_aa: SPQGPSGTDTQY; j_call: TRBJ2-3; v_call: TRBV29-1
cdr3_aa: ASSGTSGYNEQF; j_call: TRBJ2-1; v_call: TRBV6-5
cdr3_aa: ASSQMDSYYEQY; j_call: TRBJ2-7; v_call: TRBV27
cdr3_aa: ASRPLGANGLT; j_call: TRBJ2-6; v_call: TRBV6-5
cdr3_aa: SVVSRATNYGYT; j_call: TRBJ1-2; v_call: TRBV29-1
cdr3_aa: ASSLAGGGPTDTQY; j_call: TRBJ2-3; v_call: TRBV28
cdr3_aa: ASSRDKTGKSSYEQY; j_call: -; v_call: TRBV5-8
cdr3_aa: ASRAGGYEQY; j_call: TRBJ2-7; v_call: TRBV27
cdr3_aa: ASSQVPGGLYEQY; j_call: TRBJ2-7; v_call: TRBV4-1
cdr3_aa: ASSAHRGGRTEAF; j_call: TRBJ1-1; v_call: TRBV9
cdr3_aa: ASSLIQGGTGELF; j_call: TRBJ2-2; v_call: TRBV7-3
cdr3_aa: ASSLSSPFYEQY; j_call: TRBJ2-7; v_call: TRBV27
cdr3_aa: ASSSGTGHTGELF; j_call: TRBJ2-2; v_call: TRBV5-1
cdr3_aa: ASSAGGIGTDTQY; j_call: TRBJ2-3; v_call: TRBV5-1
cdr3_aa: ASIPRGGKNTEAF; j_call: TRBJ1-1; v_call: TRBV19
cdr3_aa: ASSQVALAGGLGSTGDEQF; j_call: TRBJ2-1; v_call: TRBV4-1
cdr3_aa: ASSQEVGQGSTDTQY; j_call: TRBJ2-3; v_call: TRBV4-2
cdr3_aa: ASSQGLAGTQY; j_call: TRBJ2-3; v_call: TRBV4-1
cdr3_aa: ASSPGTGGPYEQY; j_call: TRBJ2-7; v_call: TRBV5-4
cdr3_aa: AWSAGSKNSQY; j_call: TRBJ2-4; v_call: TRBV30
cdr3_aa: ASSLSGNRMNTEAF; j_call: TRBJ1-1; v_call: TRBV5-4
cdr3_aa: ASSDGRLSGNTIY; j_call: TRBJ1-3; v_call: TRBV2
cdr3_aa: ASSRDRAGNTIY; j_call: TRBJ1-3; v_call: TRBV10-1
cdr3_aa: ASSLNSLPNTGELF; j_call: TRBJ2-2; v_call: TRBV5-8
cdr3_aa: ASSGERGLFYSGNTIY; j_call: TRBJ1-3; v_call: TRBV28
cdr3_aa: ASKSLIGEAF; j_call: TRBJ1-1; v_call: TRBV28
cdr3_aa: ASSLTVYQPQH; j_call: TRBJ1-5; v_call: TRBV27